This T cell receptor (beta chain) was found in a study of human T cells and chemical hapten exposure. This clonotype was observed many times. Trimming stripped 8 bases from V and 5 bases from J, with 12 bases between. The CDR3 spans 13 residues. Looked up from germline, CDR1 is MNHEY and CDR2 is SVGAGI. TCRdb recomputed calls from the RACE reads with MiXCR, one row per CDR3 protein. The sample carries under 90,000 distinct CDR3 sequences, about 8% recorded once. The time point denotes: patch test 2, 6 weeks after DPC sensitization. Treatment given: therapeutic diphenylcyclopropenone sensitization with weekly scalp DPC.

The sequence came from a woman aged 45-60 years with alopecia areata. Some clones in this sample may be carry-over from other donors' samples. The material sequenced was whole blood, taken in connection with sensitization to the hapten diphenylcyclopropenone (DPC). The V and J genes are TRBV6-5 and TRBJ1-4; D is unresolved. For the CDR3, the DNA is TGTGCCAGCTCTGCGTTATTAAATGAAAAACTGTTTTTT. Translating gives CASSALLNEKLFF.